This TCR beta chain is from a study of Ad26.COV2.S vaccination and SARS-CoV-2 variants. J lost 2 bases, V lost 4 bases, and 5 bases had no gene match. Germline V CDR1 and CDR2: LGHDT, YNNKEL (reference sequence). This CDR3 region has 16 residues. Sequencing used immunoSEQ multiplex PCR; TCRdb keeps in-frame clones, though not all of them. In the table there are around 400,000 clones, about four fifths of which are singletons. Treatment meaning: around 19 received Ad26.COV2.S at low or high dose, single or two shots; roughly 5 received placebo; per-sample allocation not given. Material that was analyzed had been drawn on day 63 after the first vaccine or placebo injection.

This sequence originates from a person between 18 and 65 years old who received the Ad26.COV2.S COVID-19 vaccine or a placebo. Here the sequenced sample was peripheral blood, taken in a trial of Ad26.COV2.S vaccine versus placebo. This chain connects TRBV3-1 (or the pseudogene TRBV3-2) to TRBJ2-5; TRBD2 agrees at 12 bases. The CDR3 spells CASSLDGLAGQETQYF. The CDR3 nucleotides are TGTGCCAGCAGCCTCGATGGACTAGCGGGACAAGAGACCCAGTACTTC.